The 26 T cell receptor beta chains listed next were all sequenced from one sample in a study of blood T cells in healthy people across ages. Alongside a J-beta primer mix, a sample-barcoded 5' primer served in a second PCR lasting about 7 to 11 cycles. TCRdb re-derived calls from the 5' RACE reads in MiXCR, one entry per CDR3 protein. This table has hundreds of thousands of distinct CDR3 sequences, about 30% appearing once. The specimen sequenced was blood. Receptor source: a woman older than 75 in good health.

The sample holds many counts of this clonotype. V is TRBV15 and J is TRBJ2-6; TRBD1 agrees at 10 bases. V shed 4 bases, J shed 4 bases, and the junction held 4 bases outside the gene matches. CDR1 is LNHNV, CDR2 YYDKDF, per germline (reference sequence). CDR3 size: 16 residues. CDR3 coding DNA: TGTGCCACCAGCACCGGGACAGGGGTAGGGGCCAACGTCCTGACTTTC. This encodes CATSTGTGVGANVLTF.

The chain carries TRBV24-1 and TRBJ2-2; 9 nucleotides align to TRBD1. The CDR3 consists of 16 residues. The germline V gene has CDR1 KGHDR and CDR2 SFDVKD. With 4 bases clipped from V and 4 bases from J, the junction kept 6 bases outside the gene matches. CDR3 residues: CATSDPGQGGTGELFF. DNA for the CDR3: TGTGCCACCAGTGACCCGGGACAGGGAGGCACCGGGGAGCTGTTTTTT.

This clonotype was picked up a small number of times. The chain joins TRBV12-5 to TRBJ2-6, with D possibly matching TRBD1 (6 bases). V lost 4 bases and J 0 bases, leaving 16 bases between the germline ends. Looked up from germline, CDR1 is LGHNT and CDR2 is FRNRAP. The CDR3 has 18 residues. The CDR3 protein is CASGSKQGLGSGANVLTF. In nucleotides, the CDR3 is TGTGCTAGTGGTTCGAAACAGGGCCTCGGCTCTGGGGCCAACGTCCTGACTTTC.

There are many counts of this clonotype. V usage is TRBV6-2 or TRBV6-3 and J usage is TRBJ1-6; 7 nucleotides line up with TRBD1. The CDR3 is 16 amino acids. With V trimmed by 5 bases and J by 6 bases, 10 bases remained unmatched. Germline V CDR1 and CDR2: MNHEY, SVGEGT. The CDR3 DNA reads as TGTGCCAGCAGTCTGCCGGTGGACAGGTCTAATTCACCCCTCCACTTT. It codes for CASSLPVDRSNSPLHF.

This chain links TRBV2 with TRBJ2-2, with 10 bases lining up with TRBD2. J gave up 7 bases and V 4 bases, and 6 bases lay outside the gene matches. The V gene's germline CDR1 is SNHLY and CDR2 FYNNEI. The CDR3 runs to 15 residues. CDR3 loop: CASSAASGGGGELFF. CDR3 sequence (DNA): TGTGCCAGCAGTGCAGCTAGCGGGGGTGGCGGGGAGCTGTTTTTT.

The sample holds a few counts of this clonotype. The chain combines TRBV20-1 with TRBJ1-1, with D uncertain. V dropped 3 bases and J dropped 4 bases, with 9 bases sitting between them. CDR1 and CDR2 (germline): DFQATT, SNEGSKA (reference sequence). The CDR3 length is 12 residues. This CDR3 is CSARGSITEAFF. The CDR3 DNA reads TGCAGTGCTAGGGGCAGTATCACTGAAGCTTTCTTT.

The chain has TRBV6-1 and TRBJ1-2; the D is unclear. Germline V gene lookup returns CDR1 MNHNS and CDR2 SASEGT. This CDR3 contains 16 residues. V lost 3 bases, J lost 4 bases, and 18 bases lay in between. In DNA form, the CDR3 reads TGTGCCAGCAGTGACCCCTCAGGACTCGTTTTCTATGGCTACACCTTC. This translates into CASSDPSGLVFYGYTF.

This clonotype was detected ten times or more. V gene TRBV7-2 combines with J gene TRBJ1-1; D might be TRBD1 (5 bases). The V and J ends lost 6 bases and 0 bases respectively, with 14 bases between them. There are 15 residues in the CDR3. CDR1 and CDR2 (germline): SGHTA, FQGNSA. The CDR3, as DNA: TGTGCCAGCAGTCCCATCAGGGCCTTGAACACTGAAGCTTTCTTT. It encodes CASSPIRALNTEAFF. Full variable domain (outside the CDR3, taken from reference TRBV7-2 and TRBJ1-1): GAGVSQSPSNKVTEKGKDVELRCDPISGHTALYWYRQSLGQGLEFLIYFQGNSAPDKSGLPSDRFSAERTGGSVSTLTIQRTQQEDSAVYLCASSPIRALNTEAFFGQGTRLTVV.

The sample holds many counts of this clonotype. The rearrangement joins TRBV7-3 to TRBJ2-1; TRBD2 agrees at 11 bases. The CDR3 extends over 13 amino acids. Trimming cost V 2 bases and J 9 bases; bases outside gene matches: 0. From germline, CDR1 is SGHTA and CDR2 FQGTGA. The chain's CDR3 is CASSLLAGGEQFF. CDR3 coding DNA: TGTGCCAGCAGCTTACTAGCGGGGGGTGAGCAGTTCTTC.

A few counts support this clonotype. The chain employs TRBV11-2 and TRBJ2-1; TRBD2 aligns across 8 bases. V was pared by 7 bases and J by 9 bases, with 14 bases of the junction left unmatched. This CDR3 spans 15 amino acids. CDR1 and CDR2 from the germline V gene are SGHAT and FQNNGV. The CDR3 DNA is TGTGCCAGCACCGACCTGCGGGGGGATCGTGGTGAGCAGTTCTTC. This encodes CASTDLRGDRGEQFF.

The chain is built from TRBV7-2 and TRBJ2-5; TRBD1 agrees at 11 bases. V dropped 2 bases and J dropped 5; count of bases not matched to a gene: 7. The germline V gene encodes CDR1 SGHTA and CDR2 FQGNSA. The CDR3 extends over 16 amino acids. This CDR3 reads CASSLYGQGAQETQYF. The CDR3 DNA is TGTGCCAGCAGCTTATATGGACAGGGGGCGCAGGAGACCCAGTACTTC.

Details on this clonotype: Being one base from a much bigger clone, this may be a read error. The V call is TRBV7-9, the J call TRBJ1-4, with D unclear. Germline CDR1 is SEHNR and CDR2 is FQNEAQ (reference sequence). Trimming removed 5 bases from V and 3 bases from J, with 10 bases in between. The CDR3 has 14 residues. CDR3 sequence: CASSPRRANEKLFF. The CDR3 DNA follows: TGTGCCAGCAGCCCTCGACGGGCTAATGAAAAACTGTTTTTT. The full variable domain, in which reference TRBV7-9 and TRBJ1-4 provide the parts outside the CDR3, is DTGVSQNPRHKITKRGQNVTFRCDPISEHNRLYWYRQTLGQGPEFLTYFQNEAQLEKSRLLSDRFSAERPKGSFSTLEIQRTEQGDSAMYLCASSPRRANEKLFFGSGTQLSVL.

This clonotype was found many times. The chain joins TRBV28 to TRBJ2-7; D is perhaps TRBD1 (5 bases). Per germline, CDR1 MDHEN and CDR2 SYDVKM. V lost 2 bases, J lost 4 bases, and 12 bases lay in between. The CDR3 is 14 amino acids. CDR3 DNA sequence: TGTGCCAGCAGTTTACCAGGGTCGGCGTACGAGCAGTACTTC. It encodes CASSLPGSAYEQYF.

This clonotype has a single count. The chain has TRBV20-1 and TRBJ2-5; D may be TRBD1 (5 bases). TRBJ2-7 matches the DNA end more closely, so the J call is doubtful. Germline loops: CDR1 DFQATT, CDR2 SNEGSKA (reference sequence). The length of the CDR3 is 12 residues. The CDR3 bases are TGCAGTGCTAGAGGACAGTCGGGCGAGCAGTACTTC. It specifies CSARGQSGEQYF.

This clonotype was found many times. The chain has TRBV5-6 and TRBJ1-6, with D possibly matching TRBD1 (6 bases). V lost 0 bases and J lost 8, with 21 bases in between. This CDR3 contains 18 residues. Germline-derived CDR1 and CDR2 are SGHDT and YYEEEE. Here the CDR3 DNA reads TGTGCCAGCAGCTTGGTACAGGGCCGAAGTATTGGAGATTCACCCCTCCACTTT. This gives the protein CASSLVQGRSIGDSPLHF.

Notes on this clonotype: A read error may be the cause here, since a much bigger clone is one base away. This chain links TRBV7-6 with TRBJ2-1; TRBD1 is a possible D gene (6 bases). The germline V gene has CDR1 SGHVS and CDR2 FNYEAQ. This CDR3 region has 15 residues. The CDR3 region has the DNA TGTGCCAGCAGCACTCCAGGGGTTACCTACAATGAGCAGGTCTTC. This sequence encodes CASSTPGVTYNEQVF.

This clonotype was seen at least ten times. V usage is TRBV7-2 and J usage is TRBJ2-3, with TRBD2 identical over 7 bases. The CDR3 has 16 residues. After removal of 3 bases from V and 7 bases from J, the junction contained 13 bases not matched to a gene. CDR1 and CDR2 (germline): SGHTA, FQGNSA. The CDR3 spells CASSFLSGATGNTQYF. The CDR3 DNA reads as TGTGCCAGCAGCTTTTTAAGCGGGGCCACTGGTAATACGCAGTATTTT. Full variable domain (remainder filled in from reference TRBV7-2 and TRBJ2-3): GAGVSQSPSNKVTEKGKDVELRCDPISGHTALYWYRQSLGQGLEFLIYFQGNSAPDKSGLPSDRFSAERTGGSVSTLTIQRTQQEDSAVYLCASSFLSGATGNTQYFGPGTRLTVL.

In this sample, this clonotype turned up many times. V and J are TRBV20-1 and TRBJ1-2; D uncertain. CDR1 and CDR2 from the germline V gene are DFQATT and SNEGSKA (reference sequence). The V end lost 3 bases, the J end lost 3 bases, and 8 bases lay between the germline ends. The CDR3 has 12 residues. In DNA form, the CDR3 reads TGCAGTGCTAGTGCTAAAGACTATGGCTACACCTTC. Protein: CSASAKDYGYTF.

Ten or more counts support this clonotype. The chain employs TRBV7-9 and TRBJ2-3; 8 bases are shared with TRBD2. V gave up 3 bases and J gave up 4 bases; unmatched junction bases: 9. From germline, CDR1 is SEHNR and CDR2 FQNEAQ (reference sequence). The CDR3 has 16 residues. For the CDR3, the DNA is TGTGCCAGCAGCTTCGCGAGCGGGGGTCTCTCAGATACGCAGTATTTT. Its protein is CASSFASGGLSDTQYF.

The V and J genes are TRBV16 and TRBJ2-7, with D tentatively TRBD1 (7 bases). CDR1 KGHSY and CDR2 FQNENV come from the germline V gene. V was cut by 6 bases and J by 0 bases, with 15 bases left in between. The CDR3 covers 15 residues. The CDR3 coding sequence is TGTGCCAGCAGTGAGGAGGGGGCGAGCTCCTACGAGCAGTACTTC. Its translation is CASSEEGASSYEQYF.

This clonotype has ten or more counts. The chain uses TRBV4-3 and TRBJ1-2; D is unresolved. V lost 1 base to trimming and J lost 4 bases, with 10 bases between them. Germline lookup yields CDR1 LGHNA and CDR2 YSLEER. The CDR3 contains 14 residues. DNA of the CDR3: TGCGCCAGCAGCCAAGCTGACGGATTCTATGGCTACACCTTC. As protein: CASSQADGFYGYTF.

To note about this clonotype: Since a much larger clone is just one base distant, this may be a read error. The genes are TRBV20-1 and TRBJ2-1; D unclear. The V and J ends lost 3 bases and 0 bases respectively, with 12 bases between them. The CDR3 runs 15 residues. Germline-derived CDR1 and CDR2 are DFQATT and SNEGSKA (reference sequence). The CDR3 loop is CSASRALSSYNEQFF. The CDR3 nucleotides read TGCAGTGCTAGTAGGGCCCTAAGCTCCTACAATGAGCAGTTCTTC.

This clonotype turned up a few times. J is TRBJ2-7 and V is TRBV20-1, with D possibly being TRBD2 (5 bases). Deletions cut 3 bases from V and 5 bases from J, with 23 bases between. Germline CDR1 is DFQATT and CDR2 is SNEGSKA (reference sequence). CDR3 length: 16 residues. This CDR3 reads CSARPPPVVARDEQYF. For the CDR3, the DNA is TGCAGTGCTAGGCCCCCCCCGGTGGTAGCGAGGGACGAGCAGTACTTC.

Notes on this clonotype: A much larger clone sits a single nucleotide away, making a read error possible. V is TRBV3-1 and J is TRBJ2-7; D is perhaps TRBD1 (6 bases). Trimming removed 4 bases from V and 4 bases from J, with 14 bases in between. CDR3 length: 14 residues. The germline V gene has CDR1 LGHDT and CDR2 YNNKEL (reference sequence). The CDR3 nucleotides are TGTGCCAGCAGCCCAGGACAGTATAGGTACGAGCAGTACTTC. Amino acids: CASSPGQYRYEQYF.

The sample holds many counts of this clonotype. For the CDR3, the DNA is TGTGCCAGCAGCTTTAGGTCGTTGGAGACCCAGTACTTC. Its protein is CASSFRSLETQYF. The rearrangement joins TRBV13 to TRBJ2-5; D gene unclear. The CDR3 runs to 13 residues. V gave up 3 bases and J gave up 5 bases, with 10 bases separating them. Germline assignment: CDR1 PRHDT and CDR2 FYEKMQ (reference sequence).

This clonotype was observed many times. The chain recombines TRBV7-8 with TRBJ2-7; 7 bases are shared with TRBD1. The ends lost 2 bases at V and 2 bases at J; junction bases unmatched: 6. There are 15 residues in the CDR3. Per the germline V gene, CDR1 is SGHVS and CDR2 is FQNEAQ. CDR3 residues: CASSLSETGTYEQYF. CDR3 DNA sequence: TGTGCCAGCAGCTTATCTGAGACAGGGACCTACGAGCAGTACTTC.